The 20 T cell receptor beta chains in this list originate from one sample, sequenced in a study of T cells in Graves' hyperthyroidism and ophthalmopathy. TCR beta CDR3 sequences were amplified from RNA transcripts. The TCR CDR3 was amplified in a first-round RT-PCR using the HTBI primer set. One entry per CDR3 protein, called by TCRdb with MiXCR from the multiplex PCR reads. Among just over 550,000 distinct CDR3 sequences listed, more than 45% were seen once. The sequencing sample was made of peripheral blood or thyroid tissue (not recorded which). The receptors originated from a woman younger than 35 with Graves' hyperthyroidism.

This clonotype came up a few times. V gene TRBV7-6 combines with J gene TRBJ2-2; D ambiguous. Germline V gene data show CDR1 as SGHVS and CDR2 as FNYEAQ. The germline V and J ends were trimmed by 0 bases and 4 bases, with 12 bases remaining between them. This CDR3 spans 16 amino acids. The CDR3 DNA is TGTGCCAGCAGCTTAGCCTCGGTCCTCCCCACCGGGGAGCTGTTTTTT. Translating it yields CASSLASVLPTGELFF.

This clonotype was seen more than once but under ten times. The chain has TRBV2 and TRBJ2-5; maybe TRBD1 (6 bases). Germline V lookup: CDR1 SNHLY, CDR2 FYNNEI. The CDR3 contains 15 residues. The V end lost 4 bases, the J end lost 1 base, and 13 bases lay between the germline ends. CDR3 sequence (DNA): TGTGCCAGCAGTGTTTTCTCCAGGGGCCAAGAGACCCAGTACTTC. Translating it yields CASSVFSRGQETQYF.

This clonotype was counted between two and nine times. The chain combines TRBV29-1 with TRBJ2-3, with TRBD1 matching 7 bases. The V gene end was trimmed by 7 bases and the J gene end by 1 base; junction bases not matched to a gene: 2. Germline V CDR1 and CDR2: SQVTM, ANQGSEA. The CDR3 is 12 amino acids. CDR3 residues: CSAGQGTDTQYF. CDR3 nucleotide sequence: TGCAGCGCTGGACAGGGCACAGATACGCAGTATTTT.

This clonotype was recorded many times. The CDR3 loop reads CASSSNRGRESPLHF. The CDR3 DNA reads as TGTGCCAGCAGTTCAAACAGGGGGCGAGAATCACCCCTCCACTTT. The V call is TRBV6-6, the J call TRBJ1-6, with 9 positions matching TRBD1. The CDR3 runs to 15 residues. Germline loops: CDR1 MNHNY, CDR2 SVGAGI (reference sequence). V lost 4 bases to trimming and J lost 10 bases; unmatched junction nucleotides: 8.

J is TRBJ1-1 and V is TRBV20-1, with 8 bases lining up with TRBD1. Germline CDR1 and CDR2: DFQATT and SNEGSKA (reference sequence). The J segment lost 7 bases and the V segment lost 3 bases, leaving 7 bases of the junction unmatched. The CDR3 is 13 amino acids. The CDR3 sequence: CSASQDRDSEAFF. CDR3 coding DNA: TGCAGTGCTAGCCAGGACAGGGATAGTGAAGCTTTCTTT.

Remarks on this clonotype: A much larger clone differs by one base, so this may be a read error. The conserved phenylalanine or tryptophan normally closing the CDR3 is absent here, so this likely arose from a read error. In DNA, the CDR3 is TGTGCCAGTAGTACTAGCGCTTCCTACGAGCAGTACTAC. Encoded protein: CASSTSASYEQYY. The J gene is TRBJ2-7, the V gene TRBV19, with D perhaps TRBD2 (6 bases). Between the trimmed V and J ends, which lost 4 bases and 1 base, there was a span of 8 bases. The CDR3 covers 13 residues. Germline CDR1 is LNHDA and CDR2 is SQIVND (reference sequence).

V is TRBV12-5 and J is TRBJ2-7, with TRBD1 matching 10 bases. V lost 6 bases and J lost 3; bases outside the gene matches: 2. CDR3 length: 13 residues. CDR1 and CDR2 from the germline V gene are LGHNT and FRNRAP. The CDR3 DNA is TGTGCTAGTGGCTGGGACAGGGGCTACGAGCAGTACTTC. This sequence encodes CASGWDRGYEQYF.

About this clonotype itself: With a much larger clone just one base away, this may be a read error. Here the CDR3 omits its conserved ending phenylalanine or tryptophan, so a read error is the likely source. The chain combines TRBV14 with TRBJ1-2; D is unclear. CDR3 size: 14 residues. Germline loops: CDR1 SGHDN, CDR2 FVKESK. Trimming removed 3 bases at V and 9 bases at J, with 17 bases between. The CDR3 nucleotides are TGTGCCAGCAGCCAGCCGGGGAGAGGGCCCAGCTACACCCTC. As protein: CASSQPGRGPSYTL.

A note on this clonotype: One junction end does not reproduce the germline sequence, and a read error may be involved. CDR3 nucleotides: TGTGCCAGCAGTTTATCTCCAGGGTTCCTCTATAGCTACACCTTC. Translated, it gives CASSLSPGFLYSYTF. This chain uses TRBV25-1 with TRBJ1-2; TRBD1 might be the D (5 bases). Germline assignment: CDR1 MGHDK and CDR2 SYGVNS. The CDR3 runs to 15 residues.

A single count supports this clonotype. The chain is built from TRBV7-8 and TRBJ1-5; TRBD1 matches 7 bases. V trimming: 6 bases; J trimming: 0 bases; junction bases outside the gene matches: 11. The CDR3 is 17 residues long. CDR1 SGHVS and CDR2 FQNEAQ come from the germline V gene. In DNA, the CDR3 is TGTGCCAGCAGGCTTACAGGGGATCGGTCTAGCAATCAGCCCCAGCATTTT. This gives the protein CASRLTGDRSSNQPQHF.

The V gene is TRBV2, the J gene TRBJ2-7; the D call may be TRBD1 or TRBD2 (5 bases each). The CDR3 is made up of 10 amino acids. Trimming stripped 1 base from V and 12 bases from J, with 7 bases between. Germline CDR1 and CDR2: SNHLY and FYNNEI. CDR3 in DNA: TGTGCCAGCAGTGAAGGAGGGGCGTACTTC. Encoded protein: CASSEGGAYF.

In its sample, this clonotype was seen many times. V and J are TRBV10-3 and TRBJ1-5; D uncertain. The CDR3 spans 15 residues. Germline V gene lookup returns CDR1 ENHRY and CDR2 SYGVKD. Trimming pared 2 bases from V and 4 bases from J, leaving 12 bases between. CDR3 sequence (DNA): TGTGCCATCAGTGAGACTGCGACGGAAAATCAGCCCCAGCATTTT. Translated: CAISETATENQPQHF.

The chain links TRBV20-1 to TRBJ2-7; D might be TRBD1 (6 bases). The CDR3 is 15 amino acids. V shed 5 bases and J shed 0 bases, with 17 bases lying between them. CDR1 DFQATT and CDR2 SNEGSKA come from the germline V gene (reference sequence). CDR3 in amino acids: CSAVRGSEISYEQYF. The CDR3 coding sequence is TGCAGTGCTGTGAGGGGGAGCGAAATCTCCTACGAGCAGTACTTC.

The chain couples TRBV2 to TRBJ1-2; 9 bases line up with TRBD1. Per germline, CDR1 SNHLY and CDR2 FYNNEI. J was trimmed by 6 bases and V by 8 bases; bases with no gene match: 16. CDR3 length equals 16 residues. CDR3: CASLDPGQGYSHGYTF. In DNA form, the CDR3 reads TGTGCCAGCCTAGACCCGGGACAGGGTTATTCGCATGGCTACACCTTC.

Concerning this clonotype itself: One base away lies a much larger clone, so this may be a sequencing read error. The rearrangement uses TRBV11-2 and TRBJ2-5; either TRBD1 or TRBD2 may supply D (5 bases each). Germline V gives CDR1 SGHAT, CDR2 FQNNGV. The CDR3 has 13 residues. The CDR3 spells CANSLVGTETQYF. The CDR3 coding sequence is TGTGCCAACAGCTTAGTAGGGACGGAGACCCAGTACTTC.

Remarks on this clonotype: This sequence may be a read error, since a much larger clone differs from it by one base. J is TRBJ1-2 and V is TRBV15; D possibly corresponds to TRBD1 (6 bases). CDR3 length equals 14 residues. Germline V gene sequence: CDR1 LNHNV, CDR2 YYDKDF (reference sequence). Trimming left V 5 bases short and J 0 bases short, with 10 bases between. DNA of the CDR3: TGTGCCACCAGCGGGGCAGGGGCTAACTATGGCTACACCTTC. This codes for CATSGAGANYGYTF.

The chain is built from TRBV6-5 and TRBJ1-5, with D possibly TRBD1 on 5 matching bases. This CDR3 spans 15 amino acids. Germline V gene lookup returns CDR1 MNHEY and CDR2 SVGAGI. The ends were cut back, 0 bases at V and 6 bases at J, with 12 bases in the middle. DNA for the CDR3: TGTGCCAGCAGTTACTCTTCAGGGTCTAGTCAGCCCCAGCATTTT. As protein: CASSYSSGSSQPQHF.

This sequence joins TRBV11-2 and TRBJ1-2, with D maybe TRBD1 (5 bases). Germline lookup yields CDR1 SGHAT and CDR2 FQNNGV. This CDR3 spans 15 amino acids. The germline V and J ends were trimmed by 2 bases and 7 bases, with 17 bases remaining between them. In nucleotides, the CDR3 is TGTGCCAGCAGCTTACCCAGGGCCGCCTGGCTTGGCTACACCTTC. Its protein product is CASSLPRAAWLGYTF.

At least ten counts were recorded for this clonotype. CDR3 protein: CASSQEDYGYTF. Written as DNA, the CDR3 is TGTGCCAGCAGCCAAGAGGATTATGGCTACACCTTC. The chain carries TRBV7-9 and TRBJ1-2; D gene uncertain. Germline-derived CDR1 and CDR2 are SEHNR and FQNEAQ (reference sequence). The CDR3 sequence is 12 residues long. Between the trimmed V and J ends, which lost 5 bases and 5 bases, there was a span of 9 bases.

In its sample, this clonotype was seen many times. The rearrangement uses TRBV7-2 and TRBJ2-5; D might be TRBD1 (7 bases). CDR1 is SGHTA, CDR2 FQGNSA, per germline. The ends were cut back, 10 bases at V and 2 bases at J, with 14 bases in the middle. The CDR3 totals 13 residues. The CDR3 protein is CATRAGQQETQYF. CDR3 DNA: TGTGCCACCCGGGCGGGACAGCAAGAGACCCAGTACTTC.